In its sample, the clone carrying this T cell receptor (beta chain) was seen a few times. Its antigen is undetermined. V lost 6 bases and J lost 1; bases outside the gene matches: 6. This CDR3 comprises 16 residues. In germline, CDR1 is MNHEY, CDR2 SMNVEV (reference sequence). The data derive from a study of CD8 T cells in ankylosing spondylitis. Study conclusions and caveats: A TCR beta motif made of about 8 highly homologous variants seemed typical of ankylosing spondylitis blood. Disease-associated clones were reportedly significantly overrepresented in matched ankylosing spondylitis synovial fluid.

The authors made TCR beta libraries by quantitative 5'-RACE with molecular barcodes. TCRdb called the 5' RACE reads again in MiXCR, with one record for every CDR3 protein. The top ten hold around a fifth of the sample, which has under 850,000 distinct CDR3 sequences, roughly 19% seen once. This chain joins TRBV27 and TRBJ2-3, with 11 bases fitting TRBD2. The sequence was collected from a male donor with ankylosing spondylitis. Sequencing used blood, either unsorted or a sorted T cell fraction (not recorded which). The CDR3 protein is CASSKILAGGTDTQYF. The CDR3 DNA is TGTGCCAGCAGCAAGATACTAGCGGGAGGCACAGATACGCAGTATTTT.